Here is one TCR beta chain with its context. Its antigen is not known. The cDNA had a unique molecular identifier and a template-switch universal primer site. TCRdb processed the 5' RACE reads anew with MiXCR; each CDR3 protein has one entry. Of 460,000 or so distinct CDR3 sequences listed, 12% to 15% were seen once; the top ten hold around 0.48%. The entry originates in a study of identical twins. Every donor was a healthy Caucasian. The CDR3 spans 15 residues. Germline loops: CDR1 DFQATT, CDR2 SNEGSKA (reference sequence). The trim removed 3 bases at V and 0 bases at J, leaving 5 bases unmatched. Regarding the study as a whole: Not following the same donors, the study drew its conclusions from cross-sectional statistical analysis.

Separately, the same data were catalogued under a study of yellow fever vaccine responses in identical twins.

The genes are TRBV20-1 and TRBJ1-1, with 9 bases fitting TRBD1. The material sequenced was CD4+ T cells sorted from blood. This TCR came from a woman between 18 and 29 years old in good health. CDR3 coding DNA: TGCAGTGCTAGGAGGACAGGGGTCATGAACACTGAAGCTTTCTTT. Protein product: CSARRTGVMNTEAFF.